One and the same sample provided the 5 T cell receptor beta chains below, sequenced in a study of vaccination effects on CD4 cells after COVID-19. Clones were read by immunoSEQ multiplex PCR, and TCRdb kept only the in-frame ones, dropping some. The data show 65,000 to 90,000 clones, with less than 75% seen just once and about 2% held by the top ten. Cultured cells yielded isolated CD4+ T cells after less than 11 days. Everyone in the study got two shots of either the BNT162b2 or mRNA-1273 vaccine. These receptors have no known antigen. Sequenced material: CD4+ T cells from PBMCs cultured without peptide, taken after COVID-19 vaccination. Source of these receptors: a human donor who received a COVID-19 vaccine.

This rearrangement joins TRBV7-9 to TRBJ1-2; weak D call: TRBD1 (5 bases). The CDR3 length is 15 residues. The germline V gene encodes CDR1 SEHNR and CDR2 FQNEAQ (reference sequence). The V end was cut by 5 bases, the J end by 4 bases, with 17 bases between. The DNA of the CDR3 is TGTGCCAGCAGCACCCTCCGGGACCCTTCCTATGGCTACACCTTC. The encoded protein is CASSTLRDPSYGYTF.

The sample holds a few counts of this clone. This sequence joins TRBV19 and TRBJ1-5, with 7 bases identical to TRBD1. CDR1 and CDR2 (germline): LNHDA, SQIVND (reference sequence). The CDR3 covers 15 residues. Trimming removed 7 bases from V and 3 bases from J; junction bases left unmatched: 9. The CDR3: CASTGGYTNNQPQHF. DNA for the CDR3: TGTGCCAGTACAGGGGGGTACACGAACAATCAGCCCCAGCATTTT.

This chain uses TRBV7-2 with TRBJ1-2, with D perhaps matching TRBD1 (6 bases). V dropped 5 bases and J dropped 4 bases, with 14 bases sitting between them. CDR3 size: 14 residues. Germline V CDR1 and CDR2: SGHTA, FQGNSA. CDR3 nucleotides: TGTGCCAGCAGCCCCATGGGGGCTTCCTATGGCTACACCTTC. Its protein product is CASSPMGASYGYTF.

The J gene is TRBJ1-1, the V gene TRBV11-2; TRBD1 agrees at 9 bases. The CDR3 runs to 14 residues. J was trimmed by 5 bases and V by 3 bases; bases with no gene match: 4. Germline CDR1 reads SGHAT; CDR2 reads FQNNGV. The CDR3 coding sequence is TGTGCCAGCAGCTTGGACAGGGGAGAAACTGAAGCTTTCTTT. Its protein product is CASSLDRGETEAFF. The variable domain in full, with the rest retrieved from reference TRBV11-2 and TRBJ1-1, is EAGVAQSPRYKIIEKRQSVAFWCNPISGHATLYWYQQILGQGPKLLIQFQNNGVVDDSQLPKDRFSAERLKGVDSTLKIQPAKLEDSAVYLCASSLDRGETEAFFGQGTRLTVV.

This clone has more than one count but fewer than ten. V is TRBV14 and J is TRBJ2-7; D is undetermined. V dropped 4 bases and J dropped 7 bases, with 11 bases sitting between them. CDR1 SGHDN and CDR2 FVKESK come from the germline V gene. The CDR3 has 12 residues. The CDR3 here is CASSLLSGEQYV. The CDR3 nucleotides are TGTGCCAGCAGCCTCCTCAGTGGGGAGCAGTACGTC.